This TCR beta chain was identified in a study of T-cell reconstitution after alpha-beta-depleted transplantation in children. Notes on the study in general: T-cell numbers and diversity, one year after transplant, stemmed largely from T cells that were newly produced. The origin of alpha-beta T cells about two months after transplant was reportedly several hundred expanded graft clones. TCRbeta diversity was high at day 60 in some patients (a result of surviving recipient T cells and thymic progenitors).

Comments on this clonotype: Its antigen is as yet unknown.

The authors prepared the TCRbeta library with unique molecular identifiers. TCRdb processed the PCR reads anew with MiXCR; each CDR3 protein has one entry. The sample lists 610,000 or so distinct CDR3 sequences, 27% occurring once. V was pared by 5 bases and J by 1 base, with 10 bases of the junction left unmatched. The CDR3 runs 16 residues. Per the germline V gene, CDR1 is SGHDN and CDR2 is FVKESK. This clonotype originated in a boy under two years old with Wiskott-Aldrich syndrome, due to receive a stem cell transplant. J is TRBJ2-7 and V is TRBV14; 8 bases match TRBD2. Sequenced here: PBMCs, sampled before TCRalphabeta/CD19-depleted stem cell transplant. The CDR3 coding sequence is TGTGCCAGCAGCAGAATAGGCGGGAGGCCATCCTACGAGCAGTACTTC. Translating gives CASSRIGGRPSYEQYF.